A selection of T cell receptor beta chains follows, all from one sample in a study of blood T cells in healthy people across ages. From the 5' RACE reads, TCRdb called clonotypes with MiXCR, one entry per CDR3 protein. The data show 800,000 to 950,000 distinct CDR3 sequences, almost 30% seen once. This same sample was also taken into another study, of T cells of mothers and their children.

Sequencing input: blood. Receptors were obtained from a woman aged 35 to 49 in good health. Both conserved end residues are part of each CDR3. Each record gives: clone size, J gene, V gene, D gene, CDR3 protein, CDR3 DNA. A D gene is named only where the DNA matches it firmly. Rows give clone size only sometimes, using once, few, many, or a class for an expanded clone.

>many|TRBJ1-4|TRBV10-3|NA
CAIRNREAANEKLFF
TGTGCCATCAGGAACAGGGAAGCAGCTAATGAAAAACTGTTTTTT
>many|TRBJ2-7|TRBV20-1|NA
CSARDSSYHEQYF
TGCAGTGCTAGAGATTCTAGCTACCACGAGCAGTACTTC
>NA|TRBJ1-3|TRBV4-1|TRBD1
CASSQLGTDSGNTIYF
TGCGCCAGCAGCCAACTCGGGACAGACTCTGGAAACACCATATATTTT
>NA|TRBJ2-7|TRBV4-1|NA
CASSQETGYEQYF
TGCGCCAGCAGCCAAGAGACAGGTTACGAGCAGTACTTC
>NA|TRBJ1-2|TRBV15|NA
CATSRPNALGYTF
TGTGCCACCAGCAGACCCAATGCCTTAGGCTACACCTTC
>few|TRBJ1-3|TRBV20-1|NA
CSAAMGTGNTIYF
TGCAGTGCCGCGATGGGGACTGGAAACACCATATATTTT
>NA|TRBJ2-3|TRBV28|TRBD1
CASSSKTGLADTQYF
TGTGCCAGCAGCTCAAAGACAGGGTTGGCAGATACGCAGTATTTT
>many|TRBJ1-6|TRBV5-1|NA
CASSPSPASGISPLHF
TGCGCCAGCAGCCCCTCCCCAGCCTCCGGGATTTCACCCCTCCACTTT
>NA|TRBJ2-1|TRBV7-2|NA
CASSHRPGQLYNEQFF
TGTGCCAGCAGCCACCGTCCGGGACAACTCTACAATGAGCAGTTCTTC
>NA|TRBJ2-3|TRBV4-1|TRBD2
CASSHPPRRGSTDTQYF
TGCGCCAGCAGCCACCCCCCTAGGCGGGGGAGCACAGATACGCAGTATTTT
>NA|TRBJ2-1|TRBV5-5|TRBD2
CASSRASGGHKVDEQFF
TGTGCCAGCAGCCGCGCTAGCGGGGGCCACAAAGTGGATGAGCAGTTCTTC
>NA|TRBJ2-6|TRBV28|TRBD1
CASSFGTASGANVLTF
TGTGCCAGCAGTTTTGGGACAGCCTCTGGGGCCAACGTCCTGACTTTC
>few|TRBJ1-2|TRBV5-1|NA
CASSLEGTTYGYTF
TGCGCCAGCAGCTTGGAAGGGACTACCTATGGCTACACCTTC
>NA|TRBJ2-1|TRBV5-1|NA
CASSAPPGGNEQFF
TGCGCCAGCAGCGCCCCTCCTGGGGGGAATGAGCAGTTCTTC
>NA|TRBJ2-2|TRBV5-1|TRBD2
CASSLGGGLNTGELFF
TGCGCCAGCAGCTTGGGCGGGGGATTGAACACCGGGGAGCTGTTTTTT
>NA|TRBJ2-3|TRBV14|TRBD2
CASSQDHSGGASDTQYF
TGTGCCAGCAGCCAAGATCATAGCGGGGGAGCTTCAGATACGCAGTATTTT
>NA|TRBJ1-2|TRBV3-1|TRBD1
CASSQGTGNGGYTF
TGTGCCAGCAGCCAAGGGACAGGGAATGGTGGCTACACCTTC
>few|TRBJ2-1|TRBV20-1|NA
CSARDDREQFF
TGCAGTGCTAGGGACGACCGAGAGCAGTTCTTC
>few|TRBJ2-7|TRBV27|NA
CASSLGTSLLDEQYF
TGTGCCAGCAGTTTGGGAACTAGCCTCCTGGACGAGCAGTACTTC
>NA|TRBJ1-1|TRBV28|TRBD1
CASFSPGRQTGDTEAFF
TGTGCCAGCTTCTCGCCCGGACGTCAGACAGGGGACACTGAAGCTTTCTTT
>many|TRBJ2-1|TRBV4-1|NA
CASSQDAGSSYNEQFF
TGCGCCAGCAGCCAAGATGCGGGGAGCTCCTACAATGAGCAGTTCTTC
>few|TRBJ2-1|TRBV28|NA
CASDPRAGPYNEQFF
TGTGCCAGCGACCCTCGGGCAGGCCCTTACAATGAGCAGTTCTTC
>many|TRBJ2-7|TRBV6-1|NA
CASSDRGPSYEQYF
TGTGCCAGCAGCGACCGGGGTCCCTCCTACGAGCAGTACTTC